This TCR beta chain was profiled in a study of identical twins. Study-level findings and limits: The abundant beta clonotypes from cord blood had fewer insertions, and memory repertoires had none of this. For out-of-frame beta sequences, excess twin sharing was weaker. Some out-of-frame alpha sequences were shared by twins, and these showed excess low generation probability.

The ends were cut back, 5 bases at V and 6 bases at J, with 17 bases in the middle. The CDR3 covers 15 residues. The germline V gene encodes CDR1 MGHRA and CDR2 YSYEKL. In the case of this clonotype: Its target is not known.

Template switching created a universal primer site, and the cDNA included unique molecular identifiers. TCRdb recomputed calls from the 5' RACE reads with MiXCR, one row per CDR3 protein. The data hold roughly 690,000 distinct CDR3 sequences, with around 6% observed a single time. The chain is built from TRBV4-1 and TRBJ2-1, with unresolved D. The sequence came from a man between 18 and 29 years old in good health. Sequenced: naive T cells sorted from blood. CDR3 sequence (DNA): TGCGCCAGCAGCTCCCATCCCCGCGGCCCCAATGAGCAGTTCTTC. Protein product: CASSSHPRGPNEQFF.